In its sample, the clone carrying this T cell receptor beta chain was seen a few times. The target antigen is unknown. Germline V CDR1 and CDR2: MNHEY, SMNVEV (reference sequence). The germline V and J ends were trimmed by 7 bases and 1 base, with 13 bases remaining between them. The length of the CDR3 is 14 residues. Each CDR3 protein gets one entry after TCRdb re-called the reads with MiXCR. The data contain 900,000 to 950,000 distinct CDR3 sequences, around 29% of them singletons. The data are from a study of T cell repertoires in cytomegalovirus infection. On the study more broadly: HLA-B-restricted CMV epitopes that are well studied, plus recently identified HLA-C-restricted ones, were used by the study. It can be stated that public TCR beta signatures indicated CMV infection as well as a matching HLA type.

Study results and caveats: The ex vivo response was dominated by HLA-C-restricted CMV-specific TCR beta clonotypes. Totalled public TCR beta family frequency picked out people who carried CMV plus the relevant HLA.

The source is a human donor in good health (CMV status not recorded). Some clones in this sample may be carry-over from other donors' samples. V is TRBV27 and J is TRBJ1-1; TRBD1 is a possible D gene (5 bases). Sequences were derived from cultured CD8+ T cells from PBMCs, sampled from culture after CMV antigen stimulation. CDR3 loop: CASKVAGPNTEAFF. The DNA for the CDR3 is TGTGCCAGCAAAGTGGCAGGGCCGAACACTGAAGCTTTCTTT.